This entry describes one TCR beta chain. This entry is derived from a study of blood T cell repertoires in COVID-19. Overall study context: Material from acute and convalescent COVID-19 was sourced from the United States, Italy and Spain. T cells, B-cell-depleted T cells, or PBMCs provided the cDNA or gDNA that served as material.

Authors' methods: From reference gene primer amplification, estimates of nucleated cell counts were derived. Measured with immunoSEQ multiplex PCR; TCRdb has only the in-frame clones, and not every one. The V and J calls and clone size come from that table; D and trimming were worked out from the DNA. The sample lists 200,000 or so clones; around four fifths were seen once. Sequenced sample: peripheral blood. The clonotype comes from a woman aged 60-70 years who had recovered from COVID-19.

The CDR3 DNA reads as TGTGCCAGTTCCGGGACAGGGAGCTACAATGAGCAGTTCTTC. Its protein is CASSGTGSYNEQFF. The rearrangement uses TRBV18 and TRBJ2-1, with TRBD1 identical over 9 bases. The germline gives CDR1 KGHSH, CDR2 LQKENI. CDR3 length: 14 amino acids. V lost 9 bases and J lost 3; bases outside the gene matches: 6. The full variable domain, completed using reference TRBV18 and TRBJ2-1, is NAGVMQNPRHLVRRRGQEARLRCSPMKGHSHVYWYRQLPEEGLKFMVYLQKENIIDESGMPKERFSAEFPKEGPSILRIQQVVRGDSAAYFCASSGTGSYNEQFFGPGTRLTVL.